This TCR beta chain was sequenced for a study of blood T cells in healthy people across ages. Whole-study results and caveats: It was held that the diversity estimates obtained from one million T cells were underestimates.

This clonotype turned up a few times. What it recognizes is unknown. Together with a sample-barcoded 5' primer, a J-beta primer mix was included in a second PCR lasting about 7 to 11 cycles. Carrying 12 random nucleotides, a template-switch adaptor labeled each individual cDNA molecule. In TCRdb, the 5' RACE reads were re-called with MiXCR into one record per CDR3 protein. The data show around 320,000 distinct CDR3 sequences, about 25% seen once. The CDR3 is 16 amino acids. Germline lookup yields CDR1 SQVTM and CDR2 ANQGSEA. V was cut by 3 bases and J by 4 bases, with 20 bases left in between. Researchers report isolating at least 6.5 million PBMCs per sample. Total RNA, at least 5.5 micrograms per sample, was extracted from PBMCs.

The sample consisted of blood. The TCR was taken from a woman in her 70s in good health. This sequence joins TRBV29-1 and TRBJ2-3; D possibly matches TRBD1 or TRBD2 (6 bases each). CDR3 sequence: CSVDGNREVWADTQYF. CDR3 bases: TGCAGCGTTGATGGGAACAGGGAGGTATGGGCAGATACGCAGTATTTT.